This T cell receptor beta chain was recorded in a study of T-cell reconstitution after alpha-beta-depleted transplantation in children. Notes on the study in general: From surviving recipient T cells and thymic progenitors came the high day-60 TCRbeta diversity observed in some patients. Alpha-beta T cells about two months after transplant reportedly derived from several hundred expanded graft clones. Newly made T cells mostly supplied T-cell counts and diversity one year after transplant.

Construction of the TCRbeta library involved unique molecular identifiers. TCRdb passed the PCR reads through MiXCR, listing each CDR3 protein once. This table has fewer than 550,000 distinct CDR3 sequences, 10% to 12% appearing once. The V and J ends lost 5 bases and 5 bases respectively, with 21 bases between them. This CDR3 has 17 amino acids. Germline CDR1 and CDR2: SGHVS and FQNEAQ. There are many counts of this clonotype. Its antigen is not known. This clonotype was sampled from a female patient aged 2 to 10 who had a stem cell transplant for aplastic anemia, so the T cells may come from the graft donor. Sequences were derived from PBMCs, mostly from graft donor cells, sampled 180 days after TCRalphabeta/CD19-depleted stem cell transplant. V is TRBV7-8 and J is TRBJ2-2; D gene ambiguous. CDR3 amino acids: CASSRDMLLARTGELFF. CDR3 DNA: TGTGCCAGCAGCAGAGACATGTTACTCGCAAGGACCGGGGAGCTGTTTTTT.